These 9 T cell receptor beta chains share one sample of origin, sequenced in a study of cytomegalovirus exposure and HLA in healthy donors. A multiplex PCR was run with 60 Vbeta primers and 13 Jbeta primers. TCRdb's table, derived via immunoSEQ multiplex PCR, lists solely in-frame clones and lacks some. The sample gives some 140,000 clones, over 70% of which show up once; more than 0.85% is in the top ten. The specimen was PBMCs. The source of these receptors is a man between 18 and 29 years old in good health and CMV-seronegative.

The gene calls are TRBV6-5 and TRBJ1-5, with 8 bases matching TRBD1. The CDR3 contains 11 residues. V lost 5 bases and J lost 9; bases outside the gene matches: 0. The germline gives CDR1 MNHEY, CDR2 SVGAGI. The CDR3 DNA is TGTGCCAGCAGTGACAGGGGGCCCCAGCATTTT. It encodes CASSDRGPQHF.

The J gene is TRBJ1-4, the V gene TRBV5-4; 7 nucleotides agree with TRBD1. Germline trimming cut 4 bases from V and 3 bases from J; bases unmatched to any gene: 6. Germline V lookup: CDR1 SGHNT, CDR2 YYREEE (reference sequence). This CDR3 has 15 residues. The CDR3 region is CASSRETGSNEKLFF. In DNA form, the CDR3 reads TGTGCCAGCAGCAGAGAGACAGGGTCTAATGAAAAACTGTTTTTT.

The chain carries TRBV5-4 and TRBJ2-7; TRBD1 matches at 10 bases. Germline V gene lookup returns CDR1 SGHNT and CDR2 YYREEE (reference sequence). V shed 2 bases, J shed 5 bases, and the junction held 7 bases outside the gene matches. This CDR3 contains 15 residues. CDR3 nucleotide sequence: TGTGCCAGCAGCTTCCGACAGGGGGCAGGGGACGAGCAGTACTTC. Its protein product is CASSFRQGAGDEQYF.

J is TRBJ1-1 and V is TRBV19, with 8 positions matching TRBD1. Germline values: CDR1 LNHDA, CDR2 SQIVND (reference sequence). V gave up 8 bases and J gave up 0 bases; unmatched junction bases: 5. There are 14 residues in the CDR3. CDR3 nucleotides: TGTGCCAGTCGTAAGACAGGGGTGAACACTGAAGCTTTCTTT. Its protein is CASRKTGVNTEAFF.

The chain joins TRBV19 to TRBJ1-5; 8 bases line up with TRBD1. The junction had 8 bases not matched to a gene; V was cut back by 9 bases and J by 4 bases. There are 14 residues in the CDR3. CDR1 is LNHDA, CDR2 SQIVND, per germline (reference sequence). CDR3 in amino acids: CASDGQGRNQPQHF. For the CDR3, the DNA is TGTGCCAGCGACGGACAGGGCCGAAATCAGCCCCAGCATTTT.

V is TRBV9 and J is TRBJ2-3; D not resolved. Trimming stripped 4 bases from V and 1 base from J, with 13 bases between. The CDR3 is 15 residues long. Germline CDR1 and CDR2: SGDLS and YYNGEE. The CDR3 reads CASSPRDGRTDTQYF. The CDR3 DNA is TGTGCCAGCAGCCCCCGAGATGGTCGCACAGATACGCAGTATTTT.

This chain uses TRBV4-2 with TRBJ2-6; 8 nucleotides align to TRBD1. Germline trimming cut 3 bases from V and 2 bases from J; bases unmatched to any gene: 12. In germline, CDR1 is LGHNA, CDR2 YNFKEQ. CDR3 length: 19 residues. CDR3 coding DNA: TGTGCCAGCAGCCAGCTCAGACAGGGGAGTCGGGCTGGGGCCAACGTCCTGACTTTC. Its translation is CASSQLRQGSRAGANVLTF.

The chain carries TRBV7-9 and TRBJ1-5; 7 nucleotides match TRBD1. The CDR3 spans 14 residues. V trimming: 4 bases; J trimming: 5 bases; junction bases outside the gene matches: 5. Looked up from germline, CDR1 is SEHNR and CDR2 is FQNEAQ (reference sequence). The chain's CDR3 is CASSSDRADQPQHF. CDR3 coding DNA: TGTGCCAGCAGCTCAGACAGGGCTGATCAGCCCCAGCATTTT.

The gene calls are TRBV4-3 and TRBJ1-1; D gene uncertain. The length of the CDR3 is 15 residues. Trimming took 0 bases from V and 4 from J, leaving 12 bases between them. In germline, CDR1 is LGHNA, CDR2 YSLEER. CDR3 DNA: TGCGCCAGCAGCCAAGATGCGGCAGGAGGCACTGAAGCTTTCTTT. It translates to CASSQDAAGGTEAFF.